The entry below describes one T cell receptor beta chain. The sample originates from a study of shared clonotypes between healthy human individuals. Cells designated naive CD8 were CD45RO-negative and were positively selected for CCR7, with terminally differentiated effector memory CD45RA+ cells excluded. Profiled with immunoSEQ multiplex PCR; TCRdb holds only in-frame clones, not every one. The sample records fewer than 1 million clones, approximately 97% being singletons. The CDR3 sequence is 14 residues long. The V end lost 1 base, the J end lost 0 bases, and 7 bases lay between the germline ends. The germline V gene encodes CDR1 KGHSH and CDR2 LQKENI.

This TCR was sampled from a man younger than 40 in good health. Sequenced: naive CD8+ T cells sorted from blood. The chain recombines TRBV18 with TRBJ2-7; D not certain. This CDR3 reads CASSPRDNSYEQYF. The CDR3 coding sequence is TGTGCCAGCTCACCACGAGACAACTCCTACGAGCAGTACTTC.